The 24 T cell receptor beta chains reported below all come from one sample, sequenced in a study of cytomegalovirus exposure and HLA in healthy donors. PCR was performed using 60 Vbeta and 13 Jbeta primers. Method: immunoSEQ multiplex PCR; TCRdb's copy keeps in-frame clones and lacks some. In the table there are about 110,000 clones, 74% of which are singletons. The sequencing input was PBMCs. The receptor set was obtained from a man aged 45-65 years in good health and CMV-seropositive.

V is TRBV30 and J is TRBJ1-3; perhaps TRBD1 as D (6 bases). Germline V gene sequence: CDR1 GTSNPN, CDR2 SVGIG (reference sequence). This CDR3 contains 16 residues. Trimming took 1 base from V and 3 from J, leaving 16 bases between them. The CDR3 reads CAWSDYRALDGNTIYF. The CDR3 region has the DNA TGTGCCTGGAGTGATTACAGGGCCCTCGATGGAAACACCATATATTTT.

A few counts support this clone. V gene TRBV19 combines with J gene TRBJ1-1, with D hard to call. This CDR3 contains 15 residues. Deletions cut 5 bases from V and 0 bases from J, with 13 bases between. From germline, CDR1 is LNHDA and CDR2 SQIVND (reference sequence). The CDR3 reads CASSLRGGLNTEAFF. DNA of the CDR3: TGTGCCAGTAGTTTACGCGGAGGGCTGAACACTGAAGCTTTCTTT.

V and J are TRBV5-1 and TRBJ2-3, with D maybe TRBD2 (6 bases). Germline CDR1 reads SGHRS; CDR2 reads YFSETQ. The CDR3 sequence is 15 residues long. Trimming cost V 2 bases and J 0 bases, with 10 bases left between them. The CDR3 nucleotides read TGCGCCAGCAGCTTCCTAGCGCCTAGCACAGATACGCAGTATTTT. This translates into CASSFLAPSTDTQYF.

The chain carries TRBV28 and TRBJ1-6; D gene unclear. Deletions cut 6 bases from V and 10 bases from J, with 13 bases between. Germline lookup yields CDR1 MDHEN and CDR2 SYDVKM. This CDR3 spans 13 amino acids. The CDR3 reads CASRNSFFSPLHF. CDR3 nucleotides: TGTGCCAGCAGAAATAGTTTCTTCTCACCCCTCCACTTT.

The chain combines TRBV5-1 with TRBJ1-1; the D gene is possibly TRBD1 (5 bases). The CDR3 is 15 amino acids. Trimming stripped 0 bases from V and 6 bases from J, with 15 bases between. Germline loops: CDR1 SGHRS, CDR2 YFSETQ. The CDR3 loop reads CASSLGRGGSAEAFF. The CDR3 region has the DNA TGCGCCAGCAGCTTGGGCCGTGGGGGGTCGGCTGAAGCTTTCTTT. Filled out from reference TRBV5-1 and TRBJ1-1, the complete variable domain reads KAGVTQTPRYLIKTRGQQVTLSCSPISGHRSVSWYQQTPGQGLQFLFEYFSETQRNKGNFPGRFSGRQFSNSRSEMNVSTLELGDSALYLCASSLGRGGSAEAFFGQGTRLTVV.

The CDR3 protein is CASSQERVGYGYTF. The CDR3 DNA is TGCGCCAGCAGCCAAGAGAGGGTTGGCTATGGCTACACCTTC. The chain is built from TRBV4-1 and TRBJ1-2, with unresolved D. V dropped 0 bases and J dropped 4 bases, with 9 bases sitting between them. The CDR3 covers 14 residues. The germline gives CDR1 MGHRA, CDR2 YSYEKL.

This clone was seen more than once but under ten times. The genes are TRBV2 and TRBJ1-4; TRBD1 aligns across 7 bases. The length of the CDR3 is 14 residues. Trimming took 6 bases from V and 7 from J; bases not matched to a gene: 8. Germline V gene sequence: CDR1 SNHLY, CDR2 FYNNEI. CDR3 sequence reads: CASRTGTEAEKLFF. The DNA of the CDR3 is TGTGCCAGCAGAACCGGGACAGAGGCTGAAAAACTGTTTTTT.

The chain carries TRBV7-9 and TRBJ2-5, with D uncertain. V lost 2 bases and J lost 5, with 9 bases in between. The CDR3 consists of 13 residues. The germline V gene encodes CDR1 SEHNR and CDR2 FQNEAQ (reference sequence). The CDR3 reads CASSLSPRETQYF. The CDR3 nucleotides read TGTGCCAGCAGCTTATCACCGAGGGAGACCCAGTACTTC.

CDR3 amino acids: CASSVGTGTYTQYF. The CDR3 DNA reads as TGTGCCAGCAGCGTAGGCACAGGGACATATACGCAGTATTTT. The J gene is TRBJ2-3, the V gene TRBV9; possible D gene TRBD1, 6 bases. From germline, CDR1 is SGDLS and CDR2 YYNGEE. Trimming took off 0 bases at V and 7 bases at J, with 12 bases between the two ends. The CDR3 runs to 14 residues.

The chain is built from TRBV18 and TRBJ2-1; D is perhaps TRBD2 (7 bases). The CDR3 contains 15 residues. V lost 1 base and J 5 bases, leaving 12 bases between the germline ends. From germline, CDR1 is KGHSH and CDR2 LQKENI. CDR3 sequence: CASSPLTGRDNEQFF. The CDR3 region has the DNA TGTGCCAGCTCACCACTCACAGGGAGGGACAATGAGCAGTTCTTC. Supplemented by reference TRBV18 and TRBJ2-1, the full variable domain reads NAGVMQNPRHLVRRRGQEARLRCSPMKGHSHVYWYRQLPEEGLKFMVYLQKENIIDESGMPKERFSAEFPKEGPSILRIQQVVRGDSAAYFCASSPLTGRDNEQFFGPGTRLTVL.

This clone was detected once. The chain uses TRBV4-1 and TRBJ2-5, with 7 bases matching TRBD2. V lost 0 bases, J lost 2 bases, and 6 bases stayed unmatched. Looked up from germline, CDR1 is MGHRA and CDR2 is YSYEKL. CDR3 length equals 16 residues. For the CDR3, the DNA is TGCGCCAGCAGCCAAGATCTTGGGACTATTCAAGAGACCCAGTACTTC. Protein product: CASSQDLGTIQETQYF.

The chain links TRBV7-8 to TRBJ1-1; D possibly corresponds to TRBD1 (6 bases). The CDR3 sequence is 14 residues long. V lost 5 bases to trimming and J lost 5 bases, with 15 bases between them. The germline V gene has CDR1 SGHVS and CDR2 FQNEAQ. The CDR3 spells CASSRQDVKTEAFF. The CDR3 nucleotides are TGTGCCAGCAGCAGACAGGACGTCAAGACTGAAGCTTTCTTT.

In its sample, this clone was seen once. This chain joins TRBV7-2 and TRBJ1-5; the D gene is possibly TRBD1 (5 bases). This CDR3 has 14 amino acids. The germline gives CDR1 SGHTA, CDR2 FQGNSA. Between the trimmed V and J ends, which lost 1 base and 7 bases, there was a span of 11 bases. CDR3 sequence: CASSLDGGGQPQHF. The CDR3 nucleotides read TGTGCCAGCAGCTTAGACGGGGGTGGGCAGCCCCAGCATTTT. The variable domain in full, completed from reference TRBV7-2 and TRBJ1-5, reads GAGVSQSPSNKVTEKGKDVELRCDPISGHTALYWYRQSLGQGLEFLIYFQGNSAPDKSGLPSDRFSAERTGGSVSTLTIQRTQQEDSAVYLCASSLDGGGQPQHFGDGTRLSIL.

In its sample, this clone was seen once. The CDR3 coding sequence is TGCGCCAGCAGCTTGGCAAGGGACAGTTCCTACGAGCAGTACTTC. Residues: CASSLARDSSYEQYF. The gene calls are TRBV5-1 and TRBJ2-7, with 7 bases lining up with TRBD1. The J segment lost 1 base and the V segment lost 0 bases, leaving 4 bases of the junction unmatched. Germline V gene data show CDR1 as SGHRS and CDR2 as YFSETQ. This CDR3 spans 15 amino acids.

The chain has TRBV11-2 and TRBJ2-7; 10 nucleotides line up with TRBD1. With V trimmed by 5 bases and J by 6 bases, 7 bases remained unmatched. The germline gives CDR1 SGHAT, CDR2 FQNNGV. There are 14 residues in the CDR3. CDR3 loop: CASSPDRGFGEQYF. The CDR3 DNA is TGTGCCAGCAGCCCGGACAGGGGGTTCGGCGAGCAGTACTTC.

This chain uses TRBV5-1 with TRBJ2-5, with 10 bases lining up with TRBD2. CDR1 and CDR2 from the germline V gene are SGHRS and YFSETQ. The CDR3 runs to 14 residues. V was pared by 1 base and J by 5 bases, with 2 bases of the junction left unmatched. Here the CDR3 reads CASSLQRGGETQYF. CDR3 nucleotide sequence: TGCGCCAGCAGCTTGCAGCGGGGGGGTGAGACCCAGTACTTC.

This clone showed up just a few times. The chain has TRBV28 and TRBJ1-1, with TRBD1 as a possible D gene (5 bases). Trimming cost V 2 bases and J 4 bases, with 14 bases left between them. Germline CDR1 MDHEN, CDR2 SYDVKM. This CDR3 has 15 amino acids. CDR3 loop: CASSLPPGLGTEAFF. CDR3 DNA: TGTGCCAGCAGTTTACCCCCAGGGTTGGGCACTGAAGCTTTCTTT. The full variable domain, its missing parts supplied by reference TRBV28 and TRBJ1-1, is DVKVTQSSRYLVKRTGEKVFLECVQDMDHENMFWYRQDPGLGLRLIYFSYDVKMKEKGDIPEGYSVSREKKERFSLILESASTNQTSMYLCASSLPPGLGTEAFFGQGTRLTVV.

On this clone itself: At one end, the junction sequence differs from germline, possibly due to a read error. This sequence joins TRBV4-1 and TRBJ1-2; maybe TRBD1 (6 bases). Germline CDR1 reads MGHRA; CDR2 reads YSYEKL. CDR3 length: 15 residues. The DNA for the CDR3 is TGTGCCAGCAGCCAAGGTCCCGGGACAAACTATGGCTACACCTTC. Translation gives CASSQGPGTNYGYTF.

The chain carries TRBV5-1 and TRBJ1-4; tentative D call: TRBD1 (5 bases). Germline V gene data show CDR1 as SGHRS and CDR2 as YFSETQ. This CDR3 is 14 amino acids long. V lost 1 base and J 7 bases, leaving 11 bases between the germline ends. Here the CDR3 reads CASSLTAGSEKLFF. DNA of the CDR3: TGCGCCAGCAGCTTGACGGCAGGGTCTGAAAAACTGTTTTTT.

This sequence joins TRBV9 and TRBJ2-7; possibly TRBD1 for D (7 bases). V was clipped by 3 bases and J by 1 base, with 11 bases between them. CDR3 length: 14 amino acids. The germline V gene has CDR1 SGDLS and CDR2 YYNGEE. The CDR3 reads CASSAAGQSYEQYF. The CDR3 DNA reads TGTGCCAGCAGCGCCGCGGGACAGTCCTACGAGCAGTACTTC.

J is TRBJ2-6 and V is TRBV15; possibly TRBD1 for D (6 bases). V was clipped by 1 base and J by 0 bases, with 7 bases between them. Germline values: CDR1 LNHNV, CDR2 YYDKDF (reference sequence). The CDR3 contains 16 residues. CDR3 region: CATSRGTASGANVLTF. In DNA, the CDR3 is TGTGCCACCAGCAGAGGGACAGCCTCTGGGGCCAACGTCCTGACTTTC. The variable domain in full, with the rest retrieved from reference TRBV15 and TRBJ2-6, is DAMVIQNPRYQVTQFGKPVTLSCSQTLNHNVMYWYQQKSSQAPKLLFHYYDKDFNNEADTPDNFQSRRPNTSFCFLDIRSPGLGDTAMYLCATSRGTASGANVLTFGAGSRLTVL.

This clone appeared a few times. The J gene is TRBJ2-7, the V gene TRBV19, with TRBD1 identical over 7 bases. Trimming at V came to 2 bases and at J to 2 bases, leaving 3 bases not matched to a gene. CDR1 LNHDA and CDR2 SQIVND come from the germline V gene (reference sequence). The CDR3 is made up of 14 amino acids. Here the CDR3 reads CASSIMQGAYEQYF. The CDR3 coding sequence is TGTGCCAGTAGTATAATGCAGGGGGCCTACGAGCAGTACTTC.

The chain joins TRBV5-1 to TRBJ2-2; 10 positions agree with TRBD1. Germline V CDR1 and CDR2: SGHRS, YFSETQ. This CDR3 contains 15 residues. The V segment lost 3 bases and the J segment 1 base; nucleotides outside the gene matches: 0. CDR3 amino acids: CASSWTGGNTGELFF. The CDR3 DNA reads TGCGCCAGCAGCTGGACAGGGGGGAACACCGGGGAGCTGTTTTTT.

The chain recombines TRBV5-1 with TRBJ1-1; possible D gene TRBD1, 6 bases. The CDR3 runs to 15 residues. Germline V gene sequence: CDR1 SGHRS, CDR2 YFSETQ. Trimming pared 4 bases from V and 1 base from J, leaving 14 bases between. CDR3 nucleotides: TGCGCCAGCAGCGTAATTCAGGGACAGAACACTGAAGCTTTCTTT. The encoded protein is CASSVIQGQNTEAFF.